These 21 T cell receptor beta chains were all obtained from the same sample, sequenced in a study of blood T cells in healthy people across ages. The use of a sample-barcoded 5' primer and a J-beta primer mix characterized a second PCR of roughly 6 to 12 cycles. TCRdb redid the calling of the 5' RACE reads with MiXCR, one entry per CDR3 protein. The table includes 850,000 to 1,000,000 distinct CDR3 sequences, around 54% detected once. Sequenced input: blood. These receptor sequences come from a woman aged 60 to 75 in good health.

As concerns this clonotype: The junction and the germline gene differ at one end; a read error may be behind it. The J gene is TRBJ2-1, the V gene TRBV7-9; D unresolved. The CDR3 is 15 amino acids. CDR1 is SEHNR, CDR2 FQNEAQ, per germline (reference sequence). CDR3 region: CARSLIFNSYNEQFF. The CDR3 nucleotides read TGTGCCCGCAGCTTAATCTTCAACTCCTACAATGAGCAATTCTTC.

This clonotype came up a few times. The rearrangement uses TRBV7-2 and TRBJ2-5; 13 bases are a match to TRBD2. This CDR3 region has 14 residues. CDR1 is SGHTA, CDR2 FQGNSA, per germline. The junction had 5 bases not matched to a gene; V was cut back by 9 bases and J by 4 bases. The CDR3 here is CASRTSGSRETQYF. In DNA form, the CDR3 reads TGTGCCAGTAGGACTAGCGGGAGTCGAGAGACCCAGTACTTC. Together with reference TRBV7-2 and TRBJ2-5, the CDR3 gives the full variable domain: GAGVSQSPSNKVTEKGKDVELRCDPISGHTALYWYRQSLGQGLEFLIYFQGNSAPDKSGLPSDRFSAERTGGSVSTLTIQRTQQEDSAVYLCASRTSGSRETQYFGPGTRLLVL.

The chain recombines TRBV7-2 with TRBJ2-1, with TRBD2 identical over 12 bases. The germline V gene encodes CDR1 SGHTA and CDR2 FQGNSA. The ends lost 5 bases at V and 8 bases at J; junction bases unmatched: 7. The CDR3 length is 15 residues. The CDR3 loop reads CASSLSSGRVDEQFF. The CDR3, as DNA: TGTGCCAGCAGCCTCTCTAGCGGGAGGGTGGATGAGCAGTTCTTC.

The V call is TRBV2, the J call TRBJ2-5; 13 bases match TRBD2. The V gene end was trimmed by 3 bases and the J gene end by 5 bases; junction bases not matched to a gene: 3. This CDR3 contains 15 residues. Germline CDR1 is SNHLY and CDR2 is FYNNEI. The CDR3 nucleotides read TGTGCCAGCAGTGATAAACTAGCGGGAGGGGAGACCCAGTACTTC. This encodes CASSDKLAGGETQYF.

A few counts support this clonotype. The chain carries TRBV18 and TRBJ2-3; D is ambiguous. This CDR3 is 15 amino acids long. V lost 1 base and J 4 bases, leaving 12 bases between the germline ends. CDR1 KGHSH and CDR2 LQKENI come from the germline V gene. CDR3 in amino acids: CASSPQGGLSDTQYF. CDR3 in DNA: TGTGCCAGCTCACCACAGGGTGGGTTGTCAGATACGCAGTATTTT.

This rearrangement joins TRBV6-2 or TRBV6-3 to TRBJ1-2; tentative D call: TRBD1 (5 bases). Trimming took 2 bases from V and 3 from J, leaving 19 bases between them. Per germline, CDR1 MNHEY and CDR2 SVGEGT. The CDR3 extends over 17 amino acids. CDR3 protein: CASSYKSLAARDYGYTF. Here the CDR3 DNA reads TGTGCCAGCAGTTACAAGTCTCTGGCTGCCAGGGACTATGGCTACACCTTC.

The J gene is TRBJ2-5, the V gene TRBV3-1, with D unclear. The CDR3 runs to 13 residues. The V gene's germline CDR1 is LGHDT and CDR2 YNNKEL (reference sequence). Trimming cost V 2 bases and J 6 bases, with 10 bases left between them. In DNA form, the CDR3 reads TGTGCCAGCAGCCAATCGTTCGATCAGACCCAGTACTTC. It is translated as CASSQSFDQTQYF.

The CDR3 sequence is CATSRGVNSYNEQFF. The CDR3 region has the DNA TGTGCCACCAGCCGAGGAGTAAACTCCTACAATGAGCAGTTCTTC. The rearrangement uses TRBV15 and TRBJ2-1; D remains ambiguous. CDR3 length: 15 residues. V was cut by 5 bases and J by 0 bases, with 11 bases left in between. Germline CDR1 is LNHNV and CDR2 is YYDKDF (reference sequence).

This clonotype has just a few counts. The rearrangement uses TRBV2 and TRBJ1-2; a possible D gene is TRBD1 (5 bases). Trimming shortened V by 6 bases and J by 4 bases, and 12 bases separated the two germline ends. CDR1 and CDR2 from the germline V gene are SNHLY and FYNNEI. The CDR3 is 13 amino acids. In nucleotides, the CDR3 is TGTGCCAGCAGCCAAGGGACCGTCTATGGCTACACCTTC. Translated, it gives CASSQGTVYGYTF.

This chain links TRBV3-1 with TRBJ2-3; 10 bases align to TRBD1. V gave up 3 bases and J gave up 0 bases; unmatched junction bases: 9. This CDR3 has 18 residues. The germline gives CDR1 LGHDT, CDR2 YNNKEL (reference sequence). CDR3: CASSQDRGGVDSTDTQYF. CDR3 nucleotide sequence: TGTGCCAGCAGCCAGGACAGGGGGGGAGTGGATAGCACAGATACGCAGTATTTT.

The chain is built from TRBV2 and TRBJ2-1, with 9 nucleotides matching TRBD1. After removal of 2 bases from V and 3 bases from J, the junction contained 2 bases not matched to a gene. CDR1 and CDR2 (germline): SNHLY, FYNNEI. This CDR3 has 15 residues. The CDR3 nucleotides are TGTGCCAGCAGTGAAATGGGACAGGGCTACAATGAGCAGTTCTTC. Protein: CASSEMGQGYNEQFF. Full variable domain (missing parts from reference TRBV2 and TRBJ2-1): EPEVTQTPSHQVTQMGQEVILRCVPISNHLYFYWYRQILGQKVEFLVSFYNNEISEKSEIFDDQFSVERPDGSNFTLKIRSTKLEDSAMYFCASSEMGQGYNEQFFGPGTRLTVL.

In this sample, this clonotype turned up a few times. The genes are TRBV3-1 and TRBJ2-7, with 11 nucleotides matching TRBD2. The V and J ends lost 3 bases and 1 base, in that order; junction bases with no gene match: 2. The CDR3 extends over 15 amino acids. Germline CDR1 and CDR2: LGHDT and YNNKEL (reference sequence). CDR3 sequence reads: CASSQGLAVSYEQYF. The DNA of the CDR3 is TGTGCCAGCAGCCAGGGACTAGCGGTATCCTACGAGCAGTACTTC.

V and J are TRBV11-2 and TRBJ2-5, with D maybe TRBD1 (6 bases). From germline, CDR1 is SGHAT and CDR2 FQNNGV. The V end was cut by 0 bases, the J end by 5 bases, with 16 bases between. The CDR3 sequence is 16 residues long. CDR3 sequence (DNA): TGTGCCAGCAGCTTAGAACCAGGGGTGGGTTACGAGACCCAGTACTTC. It codes for CASSLEPGVGYETQYF.

This clonotype came up a few times. A read error may be the cause here, since a much bigger clone is one base away. The chain recombines TRBV14 with TRBJ1-2; D not resolved. The CDR3 has 12 residues. CDR1 SGHDN and CDR2 FVKESK come from the germline V gene. CDR3 residues: CASSHTRAGCTF. In DNA, the CDR3 is TGTGCCAGCAGCCACACGCGGGCTGGCTGCACCTTC. The full variable domain, rest sourced from reference TRBV14 and TRBJ1-2, is EAGVTQFPSHSVIEKGQTVTLRCDPISGHDNLYWYRRVMGKEIKFLLHFVKESKQDESGMPNNRFLAERTGGTYSTLKVQPAELEDSGVYFCASSHTRAGCTFGSGTRLTVV.

This clonotype is a singleton in its sample. The chain links TRBV5-1 to TRBJ2-5, with 7 nucleotides matching TRBD1. The J call is in doubt because the DNA end fits TRBJ2-7 better. Germline V gives CDR1 SGHRS, CDR2 YFSETQ. There are 14 residues in the CDR3. This chain's CDR3 is CASSYEGQRYEQYF. CDR3 bases: TGCGCCAGCAGCTACGAGGGACAGCGATACGAGCAGTACTTC.

The chain couples TRBV5-1 to TRBJ1-2, with 9 bases identical to TRBD1. Germline V gene data show CDR1 as SGHRS and CDR2 as YFSETQ. Trimming removed 4 bases from V and 6 bases from J; junction bases left unmatched: 16. The CDR3 extends over 17 amino acids. This CDR3 reads CASSVGDRAAERDGYTF. The CDR3 bases are TGCGCCAGCAGCGTGGGGGACAGGGCCGCGGAACGGGATGGCTACACCTTC. Using reference TRBV5-1 and TRBJ1-2 for the parts outside the CDR3, the full variable domain is KAGVTQTPRYLIKTRGQQVTLSCSPISGHRSVSWYQQTPGQGLQFLFEYFSETQRNKGNFPGRFSGRQFSNSRSEMNVSTLELGDSALYLCASSVGDRAAERDGYTFGSGTRLTVV.

The gene calls are TRBV7-2 and TRBJ2-5; D perhaps matches TRBD2 (5 bases). V lost 5 bases and J lost 4, with 14 bases in between. There are 14 residues in the CDR3. Germline V lookup: CDR1 SGHTA, CDR2 FQGNSA. The CDR3 loop reads CASSRQRSGETQYF. The CDR3 region has the DNA TGTGCCAGCAGCAGGCAGCGGTCGGGAGAGACCCAGTACTTC. The full variable domain, completed using reference TRBV7-2 and TRBJ2-5, is GAGVSQSPSNKVTEKGKDVELRCDPISGHTALYWYRQSLGQGLEFLIYFQGNSAPDKSGLPSDRFSAERTGGSVSTLTIQRTQQEDSAVYLCASSRQRSGETQYFGPGTRLLVL.

This rearrangement joins TRBV18 to TRBJ1-1; possibly TRBD1 for D (5 bases). Germline loops: CDR1 KGHSH, CDR2 LQKENI. CDR3 length equals 14 residues. The germline V and J ends were trimmed by 3 bases and 4 bases, with 12 bases remaining between them. This chain's CDR3 is CASSPPGSGTEAFF. The DNA of the CDR3 is TGTGCCAGCTCACCCCCAGGGTCGGGCACTGAAGCTTTCTTT.

The V call is TRBV7-8, the J call TRBJ2-1; TRBD2 might be the D (7 bases). The CDR3 contains 18 residues. Germline loops: CDR1 SGHVS, CDR2 FQNEAQ. The germline V and J ends were trimmed by 6 bases and 8 bases, with 29 bases remaining between them. The CDR3 loop is CASRKVRAGATGGHEQFF. In nucleotides, the CDR3 is TGTGCCAGCAGGAAAGTGAGGGCGGGAGCCACCGGGGGCCATGAGCAGTTCTTC.

This chain uses TRBV6-6 with TRBJ2-5; D may be TRBD1 (5 bases). Germline lookup yields CDR1 MNHNY and CDR2 SVGAGI (reference sequence). This CDR3 region has 10 residues. Trimming removed 9 bases at V and 13 bases at J, with 15 bases between. CDR3 in DNA: TGTGCCAGGGTGGACACTCGCCGGTACTTC. Translated: CARVDTRRYF.

This chain connects TRBV7-2 to TRBJ2-3, with a possible D match to TRBD2 (5 bases). The CDR3 consists of 18 residues. Between the trimmed V and J ends, which lost 5 bases and 1 base, there was a span of 22 bases. Germline CDR1 SGHTA, CDR2 FQGNSA. CDR3: CASSITSRGGGRTDTQYF. CDR3 coding DNA: TGTGCCAGCAGCATTACCTCCCGAGGTGGAGGCCGCACAGATACGCAGTATTTT.